The source of this T cell receptor beta chain is a study of post-analysis software for immune sequencing data. The study, taken as a whole, reports: F-measure co-clustering was strong for batch-matched samples. Among multiple sclerosis patients, normalized Chao1 diversity was significantly below that of controls. In patients, TRBV5-6, TRBV5-1 and TRBV20-1 belonged to five TRBV segments found more frequently than in controls.

TCR beta libraries were prepared from cDNA with unique molecular identifiers. Input populations of about 0.9 to 10 million T cells gave rise to some 500,000 cDNA molecules. TCRdb redid the calling of the PCR reads with MiXCR, one entry per CDR3 protein. The sample has about 820,000 distinct CDR3 sequences; 53% are singletons. The CDR3 runs 14 residues. Germline CDR1 reads SGHKS; CDR2 reads YYEKEE (reference sequence). V gave up 4 bases and J gave up 6 bases; unmatched junction bases: 8. In the case of this clonotype: Antigen: not known.

The V and J genes are TRBV5-5 and TRBJ1-2; 8 positions agree with TRBD1. The receptor's source is a girl aged 10 to 17 with multiple sclerosis. The source material was blood. The CDR3 here is CASSRDRSRDGYTF. The CDR3, as DNA: TGTGCCAGCAGCCGGGACAGGTCCCGTGATGGCTACACCTTC.